Each of the 20 T cell receptor beta chains below was sequenced from the same sample in a study of beta chain features in type 1 diabetes. The isolated RNA, all of it, was reverse transcribed, so expressed TCRB transcripts were what got sequenced. Profiled with immunoSEQ multiplex PCR; TCRdb holds only in-frame clones, not every one. This sample has about 150,000 clones, with about 7.3% found just once. The sample consisted of central memory CD4+ T cells from blood. These receptors originate from a man between 18 and 35 years old in good health.

This clone has just a few counts. The chain has TRBV5-1 and TRBJ2-7; 7 bases map to TRBD1. Germline trimming cut 0 bases from V and 6 bases from J; bases unmatched to any gene: 9. This CDR3 contains 15 residues. Germline values: CDR1 SGHRS, CDR2 YFSETQ. This CDR3 reads CASSLDPGQASEQYF. As DNA, the CDR3 is TGCGCCAGCAGCTTGGATCCCGGACAGGCAAGCGAGCAGTACTTC.

The V call is TRBV4-3, the J call TRBJ2-3; 13 nucleotides agree with TRBD2. Looked up from germline, CDR1 is LGHNA and CDR2 is YSLEER. This CDR3 is built from 14 residues. CDR3 region: CASQTSGGPGTQYF. DNA of the CDR3: TGCGCTAGTCAGACTAGCGGGGGGCCGGGGACGCAGTATTTT.

This clone has just a few counts. The rearrangement links TRBV4-3 to TRBJ1-1; 11 bases line up with TRBD1. V lost 1 base, J lost 5 bases, and 3 bases stayed unmatched. The CDR3 spans 15 residues. Germline CDR1 reads LGHNA; CDR2 reads YSLEER. This chain's CDR3 is CASSQAGTGGTEAFF. The CDR3 DNA sequence: TGCGCCAGCAGCCAAGCAGGGACAGGGGGAACTGAAGCTTTCTTT.

The sample holds many counts of this clone. This chain connects TRBV7-9 to TRBJ2-3; D might be TRBD1 (5 bases). Germline CDR1 and CDR2: SEHNR and FQNEAQ (reference sequence). V was trimmed by 2 bases and J by 4 bases, leaving 10 bases between them. This CDR3 comprises 14 residues. CDR3 region: CASSLLTRADTQYF. In nucleotides, the CDR3 is TGTGCCAGCAGCTTACTAACCAGGGCAGATACGCAGTATTTT.

V is TRBV7-2 and J is TRBJ1-5; D is unclear. This CDR3 contains 12 residues. CDR1 and CDR2 from the germline V gene are SGHTA and FQGNSA. The germline V and J ends were trimmed by 4 bases and 5 bases, with 6 bases remaining between them. This CDR3 reads CASSYLDQPQHF. CDR3 sequence (DNA): TGTGCCAGCAGCTACTTAGATCAGCCCCAGCATTTT.

This clone was recorded a few times. The chain carries TRBV6-6 and TRBJ2-6; 7 nucleotides align to TRBD1. Germline V gives CDR1 MNHNY, CDR2 SVGAGI (reference sequence). The J segment lost 1 base and the V segment lost 3 bases, leaving 3 bases of the junction unmatched. The CDR3 consists of 16 residues. The CDR3 sequence: CASSYPQGSGANVLTF. In DNA form, the CDR3 reads TGTGCCAGCAGTTATCCACAGGGGTCTGGGGCCAACGTCCTGACTTTC.

This clone was seen a few times. The chain recombines TRBV5-1 with TRBJ1-4; the D gene is possibly TRBD1 (6 bases). The CDR3 runs 15 residues. Germline CDR1 and CDR2: SGHRS and YFSETQ. V gave up 0 bases and J gave up 0 bases, with 6 bases separating them. The CDR3 spells CASSLGQATNEKLFF. The CDR3 region has the DNA TGCGCCAGCAGCTTGGGACAGGCAACTAATGAAAAACTGTTTTTT.

This clone was observed a handful of times. The chain couples TRBV7-3 to TRBJ2-5, with TRBD2 matching 7 bases. V trimming: 7 bases; J trimming: 3 bases; junction bases outside the gene matches: 17. Germline V gene lookup returns CDR1 SGHTA and CDR2 FQGTGA. CDR3 size: 17 residues. The CDR3 loop reads CASIRRRDLADKETQYF. In DNA, the CDR3 is TGTGCCAGCATACGAAGGCGGGACCTAGCGGACAAAGAGACCCAGTACTTC.

This clone was seen more than once but under ten times. Written as DNA, the CDR3 is TGTGCCAGCACTGCCTACCCGAAGCGCACCGGGGAGCTGTTTTTT. It is translated as CASTAYPKRTGELFF. The V and J genes are TRBV27 and TRBJ2-2; D unresolved. The CDR3 runs to 15 residues. Per the germline V gene, CDR1 is MNHEY and CDR2 is SMNVEV (reference sequence). V was cut by 7 bases and J by 4 bases, with 16 bases left in between.

V gene TRBV30 combines with J gene TRBJ1-2; D remains unclear. CDR3 length: 12 amino acids. CDR1 and CDR2 (germline): GTSNPN, SVGIG (reference sequence). Trimming stripped 1 base from V and 8 bases from J, with 11 bases between. The CDR3 here is CAWSEQYQGYTF. DNA of the CDR3: TGTGCCTGGAGTGAACAGTACCAAGGCTACACCTTC.

This chain joins TRBV2 and TRBJ2-7; D is possibly TRBD1 (6 bases). Trimming took 4 bases from V and 3 from J, leaving 16 bases between them. This CDR3 spans 15 amino acids. CDR1 and CDR2 from the germline V gene are SNHLY and FYNNEI. The CDR3: CASSGAGRGGYEQYF. Written as DNA, the CDR3 is TGTGCCAGCAGTGGTGCAGGGAGAGGGGGCTACGAGCAGTACTTC.

The rearrangement joins TRBV4-3 to TRBJ1-4; a possible D gene is TRBD1 (5 bases). The CDR3 contains 14 residues. The V and J ends lost 4 bases and 7 bases respectively, with 13 bases between them. Germline CDR1 and CDR2: LGHNA and YSLEER. CDR3 DNA sequence: TGCGCCAGCAGCCCGCAGACAGATGGTGAAAAACTGTTTTTT. Translation gives CASSPQTDGEKLFF.

This clone was counted between two and nine times. The chain combines TRBV5-1 with TRBJ2-1; 8 nucleotides line up with TRBD1. Germline-derived CDR1 and CDR2 are SGHRS and YFSETQ. Trimming cost V 4 bases and J 0 bases; bases outside gene matches: 3. The CDR3 extends over 15 amino acids. CDR3 DNA: TGCGCCAGCAGCCCGACAGGGGACTCCTACAATGAGCAGTTCTTC. As protein: CASSPTGDSYNEQFF.

This clone has a handful of counts. The chain combines TRBV5-6 with TRBJ2-1; D is possibly TRBD2 (6 bases). This CDR3 is built from 15 residues. Germline V gene lookup returns CDR1 SGHDT and CDR2 YYEEEE. V lost 4 bases to trimming and J lost 3 bases, with 14 bases between them. The CDR3 sequence: CASSPPGVHYNEQFF. CDR3 coding DNA: TGTGCCAGCAGCCCGCCGGGGGTACACTACAATGAGCAGTTCTTC.

This clone was seen ten or more times. V and J are TRBV7-2 and TRBJ2-1, with D unclear. Germline V lookup: CDR1 SGHTA, CDR2 FQGNSA. The CDR3 length is 14 residues. The V end lost 5 bases, the J end lost 0 bases, and 8 bases lay between the germline ends. Written as DNA, the CDR3 is TGTGCCAGCAGCGAGGCTAACTCCTACAATGAGCAGTTCTTC. Translated: CASSEANSYNEQFF.

Only a few counts were recorded for this clone. The chain links TRBV6-5 to TRBJ2-1, with a tentative D call TRBD1 (5 bases). The CDR3 extends over 15 amino acids. Germline V gene data show CDR1 as MNHEY and CDR2 as SVGAGI. Trimming cost V 2 bases and J 5 bases, with 13 bases left between them. The CDR3 sequence is CASSYGARTNNEQFF. DNA of the CDR3: TGTGCCAGCAGTTACGGGGCGAGGACCAACAATGAGCAGTTCTTC.

V and J are TRBV7-8 and TRBJ2-3, with 13 bases aligning to TRBD2. This CDR3 region has 15 residues. After removal of 5 bases from V and 5 bases from J, the junction contained 4 bases not matched to a gene. From germline, CDR1 is SGHVS and CDR2 FQNEAQ. CDR3 bases: TGTGCCAGCAGCCCGGGACTAGCGGGGAAAGATACGCAGTATTTT. Translated: CASSPGLAGKDTQYF.

This clone has just a few counts. The genes are TRBV15 and TRBJ1-2; D not resolved. From germline, CDR1 is LNHNV and CDR2 YYDKDF (reference sequence). V gave up 4 bases and J gave up 0 bases, with 6 bases separating them. The CDR3 is 13 residues long. The CDR3, as DNA: TGTGCCACCAGCACGCGGACTAACTATGGCTACACCTTC. Its translation: CATSTRTNYGYTF.

This clone was recorded a few times. The gene calls are TRBV5-1 and TRBJ1-4; TRBD1 matches at 10 bases. The germline V gene encodes CDR1 SGHRS and CDR2 YFSETQ. The CDR3 extends over 14 amino acids. After removal of 3 bases from V and 8 bases from J, the junction contained 4 bases not matched to a gene. CDR3 nucleotide sequence: TGCGCCAGCAGCTCGGGACAGGGGAAGGAAAAACTGTTTTTT. Its protein product is CASSSGQGKEKLFF.

As to this clone: At one end, the junction sequence differs from germline, possibly due to a read error. The chain carries TRBV5-1 and TRBJ2-7; no reliable D call. The CDR3 sequence is 12 residues long. In germline, CDR1 is SGHRS, CDR2 YFSETQ. CDR3 bases: TGCGCCAGCAGCCTCGACACCTACGGGCAGTACTTC. This sequence encodes CASSLDTYGQYF.